This T cell receptor (beta chain) was identified in a study of blood T cell repertoires in COVID-19. Notes on this clone: Other DNA variants within this sample encode the same CDR3.

This CDR3 comprises 15 residues. Germline V gene lookup returns CDR1 SGHDT and CDR2 YYEEEE. V lost 1 base and J lost 6; bases outside the gene matches: 4. In the source study's methods: Researchers report that nucleated cell counts were estimated from reference gene primer amplification. Assay used: immunoSEQ multiplex PCR; TCRdb lists only in-frame clones, some missing. The DNA gave D and trimming, while V, J and clone size come from that table. The table lists around 480,000 clones, approximately 88% of them singletons. The sequencing input was peripheral blood. J is TRBJ2-1 and V is TRBV5-6, with 10 positions matching TRBD2. The receptor's source is a woman aged 45 to 65 with COVID-19, enrolled during active disease. CDR3 coding DNA: TGTGCCAGCAGCTTGCCAAGCGGGGGGGCCAATGAGCAGTTCTTC. Translating gives CASSLPSGGANEQFF.